This TCR beta chain was profiled in a study of T cell repertoires in cytomegalovirus infection. As for the study in general: HLA-B-restricted CMV epitopes that are well studied were used alongside recently identified HLA-C-restricted ones. Findings and limits, study-wide: In two of eight donors, the top clonotype was HLA-C-restricted CMV-specific. Cumulative frequency (of public TCR beta family members) identified carriers of CMV plus the relevant HLA.

CDR1 and CDR2 (germline): SGDLS, YYNGEE. Trimming removed 0 bases at V and 4 bases at J, with 14 bases between. CDR3 size: 16 residues. One entry per CDR3 protein results from TCRdb running MiXCR on the reads. The sample shows some 940,000 distinct CDR3 sequences, approximately 31% of them seen only once. Details on this clonotype: Its specificity is unknown.

The J gene is TRBJ1-5, the V gene TRBV9; D is uncertain. Source: cultured CD8+ T cells from PBMCs, taken from culture after CMV antigen stimulation. The clonotype comes from a human donor in good health (CMV status not recorded). Some clones in this sample may be carry-over from other donors' samples. The CDR3 nucleotides read TGTGCCAGCAGCGTAGGGAACGGACGTCCGAATCAGCCCCAGCATTTT. Protein sequence: CASSVGNGRPNQPQHF.